This record covers a single TCR beta chain. Its target antigen remains unknown. A much larger clone differs by one base, so this may be a read error. Every donor was a healthy Caucasian. The twin cohort consisted of three pairs of female monozygotic twins, all aged about 18 to 29 years. Peripheral blood mononuclear cells were used as the source from which RNA for TCR libraries was isolated. Taken from cysteine to phenylalanine, the CDR3 has 15 residues. The kept DNA is CDR3 alone, 45 bases in frame from the first base. Based on the germline V gene, the CDR1 and CDR2 sequences are SGHRS and YFSETQ. V is clipped by 6 bases and J by 0 bases, and the sequence between their germline boundaries is 13 bases long. This sample was taken from a study of identical twins listed by TCRdb under 2016. Background for the entire study: To test whether fetal clonotypes persist, the study used deep sequencing on TCR alpha and beta repertoires from monozygotic twins, unrelated adults of various ages, and cord blood. To rule out contamination, the twin experiments were replicated at different times with different library preparation protocols. General findings and caveats noted by the study authors: Fewer insertions were carried by abundant cord blood beta clonotypes; a weaker similar trend was observed in young adult naive repertoires, while no such trend was observed in memory repertoires. Out-of-frame TCR alpha sharing in monozygotic twins was systematically underestimated by recombination models, whereas sharing between unrelated individuals was in agreement with the recombination models. Compared with coincidental sharing between unrelated individuals, an excess of low generation-probability sequences was observed among out-of-frame TCR alpha sequences shared between twins. A weaker excess of twin sharing was found in beta out-of-frame sequences because the signal-to-noise ratio was lowered by fewer shared sequences. Because the same donors could not be followed over many years, the conclusions depended on cross-sectional statistical analysis. Zero-insertion analyses could be partly confounded by invariant T cells such as MAIT and iNKT, though diverse VJ usage argued against such confounding for most clonotypes.

The library was built by means of 5' RACE. Instrument on record: Illumina HiSeq 2000. Template switching introduced a universal primer binding site; the final cDNA contained a unique molecular identifier, enabling accurate counting of TCR cDNA molecules. Specific primers in the conserved constant-segment region were used to synthesize first-strand cDNA for the TCR alpha and beta chains. To control for contamination, every cDNA library was double barcoded, receiving both a SMART-Mk sample barcode and Illumina barcodes. Two successive PCR steps introduced TruSeq adapter sequences along with Illumina sample barcodes. TCR alpha and beta cDNA libraries were sequenced on the Illumina HiSeq platform with custom primers. The authors processed their data as follows. MiGEC was used to process raw reads and extract unique molecular identifiers, and MiXCR was used to find CDR3 positions. Recombination models were inferred per individual with the repgenHMM and IGoR tools using an EM algorithm. The analysis of shared clonotypes was done with the tcR package in R, with sharing normalized by the product of cloneset sizes. Out-of-frame nonproductive sequences were analyzed to study raw recombination free of thymic and clonal selection effects. The public reads were reprocessed in TCRdb via fastp at Q25 and MiXCR, keeping in-frame beta chains. Rows with one shared CDR3 protein collapse into an entry with the most common genes and DNA. These V and J calls originate from TCRdb's pipeline instead of the authors' own analysis. The sample includes about 700,000 distinct CDR3 sequences, with roughly 8% observed a single time. 0.75% to 1% of the sample is taken by the ten largest.

These data were also reused for a study on yellow fever vaccine responses in identical twins. The second study's paper adds: The T cell response to vaccination in identical twins was reported by the authors to appear partly convergent and partly personalized. In identical twins, the study followed T cell clones that responded to the vaccine with precision.

The chain uses TRBV5-1 and TRBJ2-1; there is no confident call for the D gene. Source material: PBMCs. This clonotype originated in a young woman in good health. The DNA is as follows: TGCGCCAGCATCCTCCTAGACCCCTCCTACAATGAGCAGTTCTTC. This gives the protein CASILLDPSYNEQFF.